This T cell receptor (beta chain) stems from a study of cytomegalovirus exposure and HLA in healthy donors. Amplification used 60 Vbeta primers and 13 Jbeta primers. The data were produced by immunoSEQ multiplex PCR, yet TCRdb's version contains in-frame clones alone and is incomplete. The data contain about 210,000 clones, 70% to 90% of them seen just once; the ten biggest clones take up around 0.34%. The sequencing sample was made of PBMCs. The sequence derives from a woman aged 25 to 45 in good health and CMV-seronegative.

Here the CDR3 reads CASSVYTGSRVKLFF. The CDR3 DNA reads TGTGCCAGTAGTGTGTACACAGGGTCTAGAGTAAAACTGTTTTTT. This rearrangement joins TRBV19 to TRBJ1-4, with D perhaps TRBD1 (6 bases). The CDR3 totals 15 residues. The V and J ends lost 5 bases and 10 bases respectively, with 20 bases between them. Looked up from germline, CDR1 is LNHDA and CDR2 is SQIVND (reference sequence).